The 29 T cell receptor beta chains given below trace back to one sample, sequenced in a study of blood T cell repertoires in COVID-19. Clones were read by immunoSEQ multiplex PCR, and TCRdb kept only the in-frame ones, dropping some. Of about 230,000 clones listed, more than 70% are singletons. Sequencing used peripheral blood. Receptors originate from a woman aged 55-69 years with acute or convalescent COVID-19.

The V call is TRBV19, the J call TRBJ1-2, with a possible D match to TRBD1 (5 bases). In germline, CDR1 is LNHDA, CDR2 SQIVND (reference sequence). Deletions cut 3 bases from V and 7 bases from J, with 12 bases between. The CDR3 extends over 13 amino acids. Here the CDR3 DNA reads TGTGCCAGTAGTATCGGAGGGGAGGCTGGCTACACCTTC. Translated: CASSIGGEAGYTF.

The gene calls are TRBV5-6 and TRBJ1-4; 12 bases match TRBD1. Per germline, CDR1 SGHDT and CDR2 YYEEEE. The CDR3 covers 17 residues. The V gene end was trimmed by 0 bases and the J gene end by 11 bases; junction bases not matched to a gene: 11. CDR3 in amino acids: CASSLALPGQGARKLFF. CDR3 DNA sequence: TGTGCCAGCAGCTTGGCCTTACCGGGACAGGGGGCGCGCAAACTGTTTTTT.

The chain employs TRBV24-1 and TRBJ2-7; 7 bases agree with TRBD1. V lost 4 bases, J lost 3 bases, and 8 bases stayed unmatched. Germline V CDR1 and CDR2: KGHDR, SFDVKD. CDR3 length equals 15 residues. The CDR3 loop reads CATSDQTGVCYEQYF. The CDR3 coding sequence is TGTGCCACCAGTGACCAAACAGGGGTTTGCTACGAGCAGTACTTC.

This sequence joins TRBV18 and TRBJ2-3; no definite D call. From germline, CDR1 is KGHSH and CDR2 LQKENI. V was shortened by 1 base and J by 2 bases, with 10 bases between the two germline ends. This CDR3 is 15 amino acids long. DNA for the CDR3: TGTGCCAGCTCACCACGGGCTACACACACAGATACGCAGTATTTT. It yields the protein CASSPRATHTDTQYF.

The CDR3 coding sequence is TGTGCCAGCAGTGAACCAGGGCACGTTGAAAAACTGTTTTTT. Amino acid sequence: CASSEPGHVEKLFF. The V call is TRBV6-1, the J call TRBJ1-4; TRBD1 is a possible D gene (5 bases). The CDR3 covers 14 residues. Germline-derived CDR1 and CDR2 are MNHNS and SASEGT. V dropped 2 bases and J dropped 7 bases, with 11 bases sitting between them.

This sequence joins TRBV7-6 and TRBJ2-5; no firm D call. Germline lookup yields CDR1 SGHVS and CDR2 FNYEAQ. CDR3 length: 12 amino acids. With 3 bases removed from V and 5 bases from J, the gap between germline ends came to 7 bases. CDR3: CASSFPRETQYF. The CDR3 DNA follows: TGTGCCAGCAGCTTCCCCCGGGAGACCCAGTACTTC.

This sequence joins TRBV6-6 and TRBJ2-2, with no clear D. V lost 2 bases to trimming and J lost 1 base, with 8 bases between them. In germline, CDR1 is MNHNY, CDR2 SVGAGI (reference sequence). The CDR3 is 15 amino acids. CDR3 nucleotide sequence: TGTGCCAGCAGTTACGGCAGGCAGAACACCGGGGAGCTGTTTTTT. It is translated as CASSYGRQNTGELFF.

This chain uses TRBV5-4 with TRBJ1-1, with D unclear. This CDR3 is built from 16 residues. CDR1 is SGHNT and CDR2 is YYREEE in the germline V gene (reference sequence). Trimming shortened V by 3 bases and J by 0 bases, and 15 bases separated the two germline ends. Here the CDR3 reads CASSSEALTMNTEAFF. The CDR3 DNA follows: TGTGCCAGCAGCTCGGAGGCTTTAACGATGAACACTGAAGCTTTCTTT.

The chain recombines TRBV19 with TRBJ2-4, with 13 nucleotides matching TRBD2. After removal of 1 base from V and 3 bases from J, the junction contained 0 bases not matched to a gene. The CDR3 extends over 16 amino acids. The germline V gene encodes CDR1 LNHDA and CDR2 SQIVND (reference sequence). Written as DNA, the CDR3 is TGTGCCAGTAGTATAGGGACTAGCGGGGGCAAAAACATTCAGTACTTC. Translation: CASSIGTSGGKNIQYF.

The chain is built from TRBV28 and TRBJ1-1; 8 nucleotides align to TRBD1. Unmatched junction bases numbered 7, after V lost 8 bases and J lost 5 bases. The V gene's germline CDR1 is MDHEN and CDR2 SYDVKM. The CDR3 loop spans 13 amino acids. The CDR3 loop reads CASGTGGKTEAFF. For the CDR3, the DNA is TGTGCCAGCGGTACAGGGGGGAAAACTGAAGCTTTCTTT.

The CDR3 spells CASLRTGGTYNEQFF. The CDR3 DNA sequence: TGCGCCAGCCTAAGGACAGGAGGGACCTACAATGAGCAGTTCTTC. The chain employs TRBV5-1 and TRBJ2-1; a weak D match, TRBD1 (7 bases). Germline lookup yields CDR1 SGHRS and CDR2 YFSETQ. Trimming stripped 7 bases from V and 2 bases from J, with 16 bases between. The CDR3 has 15 amino acids.

The chain employs TRBV5-1 and TRBJ2-6; 11 nucleotides line up with TRBD2. CDR3 length: 19 amino acids. The J segment lost 0 bases and the V segment lost 9 bases, leaving 14 bases of the junction unmatched. Per the germline V gene, CDR1 is SGHRS and CDR2 is YFSETQ. CDR3: CATKNSGTSGPSGANVLTF. In DNA, the CDR3 is TGCGCCACCAAGAATAGCGGGACTAGCGGACCCTCTGGGGCCAACGTCCTGACTTTC. The variable domain in full, completed from reference TRBV5-1 and TRBJ2-6, reads KAGVTQTPRYLIKTRGQQVTLSCSPISGHRSVSWYQQTPGQGLQFLFEYFSETQRNKGNFPGRFSGRQFSNSRSEMNVSTLELGDSALYLCATKNSGTSGPSGANVLTFGAGSRLTVL.

The CDR3, as DNA: TGCGCCAGCAGCTTGGACGGGACAGGGGAGACCTATGGCTACACCTTC. Protein: CASSLDGTGETYGYTF. The chain links TRBV5-1 to TRBJ1-2, with 10 nucleotides matching TRBD1. The CDR3 is 16 residues long. Germline-derived CDR1 and CDR2 are SGHRS and YFSETQ. Unmatched junction bases numbered 6, after V lost 0 bases and J lost 4 bases. The variable domain in full, with the rest retrieved from reference TRBV5-1 and TRBJ1-2, is KAGVTQTPRYLIKTRGQQVTLSCSPISGHRSVSWYQQTPGQGLQFLFEYFSETQRNKGNFPGRFSGRQFSNSRSEMNVSTLELGDSALYLCASSLDGTGETYGYTFGSGTRLTVV.

V usage is TRBV18 and J usage is TRBJ2-3; D is ambiguous. Between the trimmed V and J ends, which lost 1 base and 2 bases, there was a span of 4 bases. In germline, CDR1 is KGHSH, CDR2 LQKENI. This CDR3 is built from 13 residues. DNA of the CDR3: TGTGCCAGCTCACCACGAGACACAGATACGCAGTATTTT. Translated, it gives CASSPRDTDTQYF.

The V gene is TRBV5-1, the J gene TRBJ2-2; 7 bases line up with TRBD2. V lost 7 bases to trimming and J lost 4 bases; unmatched junction nucleotides: 10. This CDR3 is 15 amino acids long. Germline V CDR1 and CDR2: SGHRS, YFSETQ. The CDR3 bases are TGCGCCAGCGTTGAGGGAGGGCCAATCACCGGGGAGCTGTTTTTT. This encodes CASVEGGPITGELFF.

The CDR3 is CASSLELAGGSDTQYF. In nucleotides, the CDR3 is TGTGCCAGCAGCTTAGAACTAGCGGGGGGCAGTGATACGCAGTATTTT. This rearrangement joins TRBV11-2 to TRBJ2-3; 12 nucleotides line up with TRBD2. Looked up from germline, CDR1 is SGHAT and CDR2 is FQNNGV. The V and J ends lost 0 bases and 6 bases, in that order; junction bases with no gene match: 4. The CDR3 has 16 residues.

The chain uses TRBV28 and TRBJ1-5, with D possibly matching TRBD1 (6 bases). CDR1 and CDR2 from the germline V gene are MDHEN and SYDVKM. This CDR3 contains 13 residues. The V and J ends lost 1 base and 6 bases respectively, with 7 bases between them. CDR3 nucleotide sequence: TGTGCCAGCAGTTTATCCAGGGGTCAGCCCCAGCATTTT. This translates into CASSLSRGQPQHF.

The CDR3 loop reads CASSLGPVYGYTF. CDR3 DNA sequence: TGTGCCAGCAGTTTAGGTCCAGTCTATGGCTACACCTTC. This chain uses TRBV27 with TRBJ1-2; D gene ambiguous. V lost 2 bases and J lost 4, with 8 bases in between. The CDR3 contains 13 residues. From germline, CDR1 is MNHEY and CDR2 SMNVEV (reference sequence).

Here the CDR3 DNA reads TGTGCCAGCAGCGCCCAGGCGGGGCAGGAGAACACTGAAGCTTTCTTT. Translation gives CASSAQAGQENTEAFF. The J gene is TRBJ1-1, the V gene TRBV9, with a possible D match to TRBD1 (5 bases). The V gene lost 3 bases and the J gene lost 1 base, with 16 bases spanning the gap. The CDR3 consists of 16 residues. Per the germline V gene, CDR1 is SGDLS and CDR2 is YYNGEE.

V and J are TRBV7-2 and TRBJ2-1; the D gene is possibly TRBD2 (6 bases). Trimming left V 1 base short and J 7 bases short, with 11 bases between. This CDR3 spans 14 amino acids. Germline assignment: CDR1 SGHTA and CDR2 FQGNSA. The CDR3 region is CASSLEAGRNEQFF. The CDR3 region has the DNA TGTGCCAGCAGCTTAGAGGCAGGGAGGAATGAGCAGTTCTTC.

The chain is built from TRBV7-9 and TRBJ2-1; tentative D call: TRBD2 (5 bases). Germline-derived CDR1 and CDR2 are SEHNR and FQNEAQ (reference sequence). The CDR3 is 14 residues long. The ends were cut back, 4 bases at V and 4 bases at J, with 11 bases in the middle. CDR3 nucleotides: TGTGCCAGCAGCTCATCTTCGGGATACAATGAGCAGTTCTTC. Its translation: CASSSSSGYNEQFF.

The genes are TRBV30 and TRBJ2-7; 10 positions match TRBD1. CDR1 is GTSNPN and CDR2 is SVGIG in the germline V gene (reference sequence). J was trimmed by 5 bases and V by 2 bases; bases with no gene match: 9. This CDR3 is built from 15 residues. For the CDR3, the DNA is TGTGCCTGGAGTACCTGGGACAGGGGAAGCGACGAGCAGTACTTC. This sequence encodes CAWSTWDRGSDEQYF. The variable domain in full, with the rest retrieved from reference TRBV30 and TRBJ2-7, is SQTIHQWPATLVQPVGSPLSLECTVEGTSNPNLYWYRQAAGRGLQLLFYSVGIGQISSEVPQNLSASRPQDRQFILSSKKLLLSDSGFYLCAWSTWDRGSDEQYFGPGTRLTVT.

The gene calls are TRBV27 and TRBJ1-6, with D maybe TRBD1 (6 bases). Between the trimmed V and J ends, which lost 2 bases and 10 bases, there was a span of 12 bases. This CDR3 is 14 amino acids long. From germline, CDR1 is MNHEY and CDR2 SMNVEV (reference sequence). The CDR3 is CASSLGQGLSPLHF. The CDR3 DNA is TGTGCCAGCAGTTTAGGGCAGGGGTTGTCACCCCTCCACTTT.

The table lists this clone with a count of one. V is TRBV11-2 and J is TRBJ2-7; D might be TRBD2 (6 bases). The CDR3 is made up of 14 amino acids. The V gene's germline CDR1 is SGHAT and CDR2 FQNNGV. Trimming cost V 5 bases and J 2 bases, with 13 bases left between them. The CDR3 sequence is CASSPGTGTYEQYF. The CDR3 region has the DNA TGTGCCAGCAGCCCCGGGACTGGGACCTACGAGCAGTACTTC.

This rearrangement joins TRBV18 to TRBJ1-5, with a tentative D call TRBD1 (5 bases). The CDR3 spans 17 residues. Trimming pared 2 bases from V and 2 bases from J, leaving 16 bases between. Looked up from germline, CDR1 is KGHSH and CDR2 is LQKENI. Here the CDR3 reads CASSPEIIQVRNQPQHF. As DNA, the CDR3 is TGTGCCAGCTCACCAGAGATAATACAGGTGCGCAATCAGCCCCAGCATTTT.

This chain links TRBV18 with TRBJ2-7; D not resolved. The CDR3 has 12 amino acids. V lost 1 base and J lost 7, with 8 bases in between. Germline lookup yields CDR1 KGHSH and CDR2 LQKENI. Here the CDR3 reads CASSPREREQYF. The CDR3, as DNA: TGTGCCAGCTCACCACGCGAAAGAGAGCAGTACTTC.

V usage is TRBV5-6 and J usage is TRBJ2-7; possibly TRBD2 for D (6 bases). V was pared by 2 bases and J by 4 bases, with 16 bases between. The CDR3 sequence is 15 residues long. Germline assignment: CDR1 SGHDT and CDR2 YYEEEE. CDR3 sequence reads: CASSFGPGDGYEQYF. As DNA, the CDR3 is TGTGCCAGCAGCTTTGGGCCGGGAGATGGTTACGAGCAGTACTTC.

The chain combines TRBV6-5 with TRBJ2-7; TRBD2 aligns across 10 bases. With V trimmed by 2 bases and J by 1 base, 2 bases remained unmatched. The V gene's germline CDR1 is MNHEY and CDR2 SVGAGI. This CDR3 has 15 amino acids. CDR3 protein: CASSYGLADSYEQYF. Written as DNA, the CDR3 is TGTGCCAGCAGTTACGGACTAGCGGATTCCTACGAGCAGTACTTC.

This clone was detected once. This chain uses TRBV30 with TRBJ1-2; a weak D match, TRBD1 (6 bases). Germline V gene data show CDR1 as GTSNPN and CDR2 as SVGIG (reference sequence). Deletions cut 3 bases from V and 10 bases from J, with 12 bases between. The CDR3 is 11 residues long. The CDR3 nucleotides read TGTGCCTGGAGGGGGGCCGGTGACTACACCTTC. This codes for CAWRGAGDYTF.